Below, 21 T cell receptor beta chains from the same sample are listed, as sequenced in a study of T cell responses to AZD1222 COVID-19 vaccine. This table comes from immunoSEQ multiplex PCR, and its TCRdb copy is limited to in-frame clones, with some not included. Here the sample spans roughly 90,000 clones, approximately 86% being singletons. Sequenced here: peripheral blood, sampled on day 0 of AZD1222 vaccination. These receptors were obtained from an adult in good health.

The chain is built from TRBV27 and TRBJ2-7, with 7 bases fitting TRBD1. The CDR3 is 14 amino acids. CDR1 is MNHEY, CDR2 SMNVEV, per germline (reference sequence). V dropped 7 bases and J dropped 2; count of bases not matched to a gene: 8. The CDR3 loop reads CASKQGRTTYEQYF. The CDR3 DNA sequence: TGTGCCAGCAAACAGGGGCGCACGACCTACGAGCAGTACTTC.

CDR3 DNA sequence: TGCGCCAGCAGCCAACTACAGGGGGCGGTCGAGCAGTACTTC. Translating gives CASSQLQGAVEQYF. This chain uses TRBV4-1 with TRBJ2-7; 9 nucleotides agree with TRBD1. The CDR3 is made up of 14 amino acids. Germline V gene sequence: CDR1 MGHRA, CDR2 YSYEKL. With 2 bases clipped from V and 6 bases from J, the junction kept 5 bases outside the gene matches.

The rearrangement links TRBV15 to TRBJ1-5, with D perhaps matching TRBD1 (6 bases). With 7 bases removed from V and 7 bases from J, the gap between germline ends came to 14 bases. The V gene's germline CDR1 is LNHNV and CDR2 YYDKDF (reference sequence). The CDR3 totals 13 residues. Here the CDR3 reads CATNFGGGQPQHF. The DNA of the CDR3 is TGTGCCACCAATTTCGGCGGGGGCCAGCCCCAGCATTTT. The full variable domain, completed using reference TRBV15 and TRBJ1-5, is DAMVIQNPRYQVTQFGKPVTLSCSQTLNHNVMYWYQQKSSQAPKLLFHYYDKDFNNEADTPDNFQSRRPNTSFCFLDIRSPGLGDTAMYLCATNFGGGQPQHFGDGTRLSIL.

The chain is built from TRBV12-5 and TRBJ2-3; the match to TRBD2 covers 15 bases. Per germline, CDR1 LGHNT and CDR2 FRNRAP. Unmatched junction bases numbered 10, after V lost 0 bases and J lost 6 bases. This CDR3 is built from 19 residues. The CDR3, as DNA: TGTGCTAGTGGTTTGGTAATCCCGGGACTAGCGGGGGGCAAGGATACGCAGTATTTT. Protein: CASGLVIPGLAGGKDTQYF.

This rearrangement joins TRBV3-1 (or the pseudogene TRBV3-2) to TRBJ1-3, with 7 bases aligning to TRBD1. The germline gives CDR1 LGHDT, CDR2 YNNKEL (reference sequence). This CDR3 spans 16 amino acids. Unmatched junction bases numbered 6, after V lost 4 bases and J lost 0 bases. The CDR3 sequence: CASSPGTASSGNTIYF. In DNA, the CDR3 is TGTGCCAGCAGCCCCGGGACAGCCAGCTCTGGAAACACCATATATTTT.

This clone appeared once. The chain uses TRBV7-9 and TRBJ1-5; D is unresolved. Germline V gene lookup returns CDR1 SEHNR and CDR2 FQNEAQ (reference sequence). CDR3 size: 17 residues. Trimming pared 4 bases from V and 0 bases from J, leaving 16 bases between. CDR3 in amino acids: CASSSYRGEGSNQPQHF. CDR3 DNA sequence: TGTGCCAGCAGCTCGTACCGGGGAGAGGGTAGCAATCAGCCCCAGCATTTT.

CDR3 residues: CASSLQDRVTGELFF. CDR3 in DNA: TGTGCCAGCTCACTCCAAGACAGGGTGACCGGGGAGCTGTTTTTT. V usage is TRBV18 and J usage is TRBJ2-2; 7 bases map to TRBD1. Germline-derived CDR1 and CDR2 are KGHSH and LQKENI. There are 15 residues in the CDR3. With 4 bases clipped from V and 5 bases from J, the junction kept 7 bases outside the gene matches.

The chain couples TRBV7-2 to TRBJ2-2, with TRBD1 matching 7 bases. With V trimmed by 5 bases and J by 7 bases, 10 bases remained unmatched. CDR3 length equals 15 residues. Looked up from germline, CDR1 is SGHTA and CDR2 is FQGNSA. CDR3 DNA sequence: TGTGCCAGCAGCCAAAGAGGGGGCAGGTGCGGGGAGCTGTTTTTT. Translation gives CASSQRGGRCGELFF.

This sequence joins TRBV18 and TRBJ1-1, with D possibly being TRBD1 (6 bases). The germline V gene encodes CDR1 KGHSH and CDR2 LQKENI. V lost 3 bases to trimming and J lost 1 base, with 15 bases between them. The CDR3 totals 16 residues. CDR3 bases: TGTGCCAGCTCACCGATCTTAACAGGGCCGAACACTGAAGCTTTCTTT. Translation: CASSPILTGPNTEAFF.

V and J are TRBV5-5 and TRBJ2-3; TRBD1 or TRBD2 may be the D gene (6 bases each). There are 16 residues in the CDR3. The V gene's germline CDR1 is SGHKS and CDR2 YYEKEE (reference sequence). Trimming cost V 4 bases and J 2 bases, with 17 bases left between them. In DNA, the CDR3 is TGTGCCAGCAGCCCCGTCAGGGGCGGGAACACAGATACGCAGTATTTT. Translated: CASSPVRGGNTDTQYF.

The CDR3 sequence: CASSVIPHNTEAFF. The CDR3 coding sequence is TGTGCCAGCAGTGTTATACCACATAACACTGAAGCTTTCTTT. The chain employs TRBV2 and TRBJ1-1; D call uncertain. This CDR3 contains 14 residues. Germline CDR1 and CDR2: SNHLY and FYNNEI. The germline V and J ends were trimmed by 4 bases and 2 bases, with 11 bases remaining between them. The variable domain in full, completed from reference TRBV2 and TRBJ1-1, reads EPEVTQTPSHQVTQMGQEVILRCVPISNHLYFYWYRQILGQKVEFLVSFYNNEISEKSEIFDDQFSVERPDGSNFTLKIRSTKLEDSAMYFCASSVIPHNTEAFFGQGTRLTVV.

The chain couples TRBV19 to TRBJ1-2, with a weak D call TRBD1 (6 bases). This CDR3 is built from 12 residues. With 3 bases removed from V and 7 bases from J, the gap between germline ends came to 9 bases. Germline CDR1 reads LNHDA; CDR2 reads SQIVND (reference sequence). The CDR3 DNA is TGTGCCAGTAGTATTCAGGGGACTGGCTACACCTTC. Translating it yields CASSIQGTGYTF.

The rearrangement joins TRBV30 to TRBJ1-5; the D gene is possibly TRBD1 (5 bases). The CDR3 contains 14 residues. V was clipped by 0 bases and J by 6 bases, with 12 bases between them. Per the germline V gene, CDR1 is GTSNPN and CDR2 is SVGIG (reference sequence). The DNA of the CDR3 is TGTGCCTGGAGTGTACATGGGGCATCTCAGCCCCAGCATTTT. Its translation: CAWSVHGASQPQHF.

J is TRBJ2-1 and V is TRBV27, with no clear D. The CDR3 spans 12 residues. The V end lost 4 bases, the J end lost 9 bases, and 10 bases lay between the germline ends. Germline assignment: CDR1 MNHEY and CDR2 SMNVEV (reference sequence). CDR3 DNA sequence: TGTGCCAGCAGTTCGGATCTGGCTGAGCAGTTCTTC. Translating gives CASSSDLAEQFF.

This chain uses TRBV4-3 with TRBJ2-1; a possible D gene is TRBD2 (5 bases). V lost 1 base and J lost 8, with 15 bases in between. CDR1 is LGHNA and CDR2 is YSLEER in the germline V gene. CDR3 length: 15 amino acids. The CDR3 protein is CASSQGLASYDEQFF. The CDR3 region has the DNA TGCGCCAGCAGCCAAGGGCTAGCATCGTATGATGAGCAGTTCTTC.

The rearrangement links TRBV11-2 to TRBJ2-5, with D hard to call. Germline V gene sequence: CDR1 SGHAT, CDR2 FQNNGV. Trimming removed 1 base at V and 2 bases at J, with 8 bases between. The length of the CDR3 is 14 residues. The CDR3 DNA follows: TGTGCCAGCAGCTTAGTCAGAGAACAAGAGACCCAGTACTTC. It encodes CASSLVREQETQYF.

The chain has TRBV11-3 and TRBJ1-1; D perhaps matches TRBD1 (5 bases). V was clipped by 5 bases and J by 5 bases, with 18 bases between them. Germline V gene data show CDR1 as SGHNT and CDR2 as YENEEA. The CDR3 consists of 15 residues. The CDR3: CASSRPGGSTTEAFF. CDR3 in DNA: TGTGCCAGCAGCCGCCCGGGGGGTTCGACGACTGAAGCTTTCTTT.

The rearrangement links TRBV14 to TRBJ2-4, with D tentatively TRBD1 (5 bases). V was pared by 2 bases and J by 1 base, with 15 bases between. The CDR3 runs to 17 residues. CDR1 is SGHDN and CDR2 is FVKESK in the germline V gene. The CDR3 sequence: CASSQTSGFLAKNIQYF. DNA of the CDR3: TGTGCCAGCAGCCAAACCTCAGGGTTCCTCGCCAAAAACATTCAGTACTTC.

This chain connects TRBV6-5 to TRBJ2-5; perhaps TRBD1 as D (6 bases). Per germline, CDR1 MNHEY and CDR2 SVGAGI. This CDR3 region has 15 residues. Trimming left V 2 bases short and J 3 bases short, with 13 bases between. The CDR3 sequence is CASSYHSSGEETQYF. CDR3 nucleotide sequence: TGTGCCAGCAGTTACCACAGTTCAGGGGAAGAGACCCAGTACTTC.

The chain couples TRBV11-3 to TRBJ2-1; 11 bases are shared with TRBD2. Germline V gene sequence: CDR1 SGHNT, CDR2 YENEEA. J gave up 3 bases and V 5 bases, and 6 bases lay outside the gene matches. The CDR3 length is 16 residues. This CDR3 is CASSTPGLADYNEQFF. The CDR3 DNA reads as TGTGCCAGCAGCACACCGGGACTAGCGGACTACAATGAGCAGTTCTTC.

The CDR3 here is CASSLEFSKGVETQYF. In nucleotides, the CDR3 is TGTGCCAGCAGTTTAGAGTTTTCGAAGGGTGTGGAGACCCAGTACTTC. The chain is built from TRBV27 and TRBJ2-5; D ambiguous. CDR3 length: 16 amino acids. The germline V and J ends were trimmed by 2 bases and 5 bases, with 18 bases remaining between them. Per germline, CDR1 MNHEY and CDR2 SMNVEV (reference sequence).